The clone carrying this TCR beta chain was recorded only once. The target antigen is unknown. The data were taken from a study of blood T cells in healthy people across ages. The second PCR ran about 6 to 12 cycles with a sample-barcoded 5' primer and J-beta primers. One entry per CDR3 protein results from TCRdb running MiXCR on the 5' RACE reads. The profile shows roughly 560,000 distinct CDR3 sequences, 24% of them singletons. Germline lookup yields CDR1 DFQATT and CDR2 SNEGSKA (reference sequence). The CDR3 contains 14 residues. J lost 6 bases, V lost 5 bases, and 13 bases had no gene match. General study points: More naive CD4+ cells and higher diversity were found in long-lived than in aged donors.

These records were also assigned to another study, of T cells of mothers and their children. From that study: The study sampled a few healthy Caucasian mothers and their six children. The second PCR's M1S primer added sample barcodes and 2-4 random nucleotides. Mother-child pairs who were related displayed a slightly higher overlap than unrelated pairs, a difference that was non-significant.

This clonotype originated in a boy between 10 and 17 years old in good health. The chain employs TRBV20-1 and TRBJ2-7; 7 nucleotides match TRBD2. Sequencing was done on a sample of blood. In DNA, the CDR3 is TGCAGTGCTCGGACTAGATCGTCTTTTGTCGAGCAGTACTTC. Protein sequence: CSARTRSSFVEQYF.